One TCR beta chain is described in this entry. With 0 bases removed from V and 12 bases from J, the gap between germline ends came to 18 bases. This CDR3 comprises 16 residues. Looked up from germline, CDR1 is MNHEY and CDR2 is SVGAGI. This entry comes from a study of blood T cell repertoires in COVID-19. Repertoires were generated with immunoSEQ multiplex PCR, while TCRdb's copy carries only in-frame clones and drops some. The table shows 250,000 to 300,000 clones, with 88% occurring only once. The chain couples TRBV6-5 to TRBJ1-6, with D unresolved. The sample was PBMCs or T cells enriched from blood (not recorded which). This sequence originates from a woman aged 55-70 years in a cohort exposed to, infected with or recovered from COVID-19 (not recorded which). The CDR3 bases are TGTGCCAGCAGTTACTCGAGAGTGGGCGGTAGCGGACCCCTCCACTTT. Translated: CASSYSRVGGSGPLHF.